The rows below give T cell receptor beta chains drawn from one sample of a study of radiotherapy plus CTLA-4 blockade in lung cancer. Some clones are missing from TCRdb's copy, which holds only in-frame ones; the method was immunoSEQ multiplex PCR. The table includes about 77,000 clones, less than 85% detected once. Specimen: peripheral blood, collected from a patient treated with radiotherapy plus ipilimumab. The source is a human donor with non-small cell lung cancer whose response to radiotherapy plus ipilimumab could not be evaluated. Both conserved end residues are trimmed from each CDR3.

>TRBJ2-6|TRBV29-1
SATARVRGANVLT
>TRBJ2-7|TRBV5-1
ASSLNRGEQY
>TRBJ1-1|TRBV10-2
ASSESLDREAF
>TRBJ1-6|TRBV7-9
ASSDSQVYNSPLH
>TRBJ2-3|TRBV4-1
ASSLRRDRGIDTQY
>TRBJ2-7|TRBV29-1
SVVSGGLGEQY
>TRBJ2-7|TRBV7-8
ASSLGLAGTTSYEQY
>TRBJ2-7|TRBV19
ASSMGLAETYEQY
>TRBJ2-1|TRBV6-5
ASSSQDRSPNNEQF
>TRBJ1-2|TRBV11-3
ASSLDLDRHFSRNYGYT
>TRBJ2-7|TRBV29-1
SVAQGISYEQY
>TRBJ2-1|TRBV7-2
ASSLGGGTNYNEQF
>TRBJ1-2|TRBV28
ASSLVIVRGYT